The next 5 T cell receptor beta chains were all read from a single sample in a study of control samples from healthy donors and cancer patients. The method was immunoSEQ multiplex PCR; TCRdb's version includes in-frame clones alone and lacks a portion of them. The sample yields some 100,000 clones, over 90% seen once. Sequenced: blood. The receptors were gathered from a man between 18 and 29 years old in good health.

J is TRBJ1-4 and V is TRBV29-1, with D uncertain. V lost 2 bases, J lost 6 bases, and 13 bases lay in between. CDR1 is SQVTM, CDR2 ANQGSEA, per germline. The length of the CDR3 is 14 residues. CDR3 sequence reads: CSVELPELDEKLFF. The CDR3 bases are TGCAGCGTTGAACTCCCTGAGTTGGATGAAAAACTGTTTTTT.

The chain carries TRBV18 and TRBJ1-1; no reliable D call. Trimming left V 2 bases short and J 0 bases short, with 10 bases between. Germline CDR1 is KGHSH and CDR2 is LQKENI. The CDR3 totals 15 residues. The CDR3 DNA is TGTGCCAGCTCACCAGGCACGGCAGTGAACACTGAAGCTTTCTTT. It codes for CASSPGTAVNTEAFF.

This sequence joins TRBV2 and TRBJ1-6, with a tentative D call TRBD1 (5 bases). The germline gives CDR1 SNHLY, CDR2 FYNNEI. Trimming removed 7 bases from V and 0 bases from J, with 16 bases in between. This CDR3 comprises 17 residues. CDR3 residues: CASKGTMGSSYNSPLHF. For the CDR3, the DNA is TGTGCCAGCAAGGGGACGATGGGCAGCTCCTATAATTCACCCCTCCACTTT. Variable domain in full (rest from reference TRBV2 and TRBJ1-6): EPEVTQTPSHQVTQMGQEVILRCVPISNHLYFYWYRQILGQKVEFLVSFYNNEISEKSEIFDDQFSVERPDGSNFTLKIRSTKLEDSAMYFCASKGTMGSSYNSPLHFGNGTRLTVT.

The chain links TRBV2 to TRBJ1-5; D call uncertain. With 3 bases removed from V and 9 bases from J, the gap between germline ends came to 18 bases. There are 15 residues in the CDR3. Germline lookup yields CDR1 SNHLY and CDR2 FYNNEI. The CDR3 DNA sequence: TGTGCCAGCAGTGATGAGGGAATCAATAGTTGGCCCCAGCATTTT. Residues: CASSDEGINSWPQHF.

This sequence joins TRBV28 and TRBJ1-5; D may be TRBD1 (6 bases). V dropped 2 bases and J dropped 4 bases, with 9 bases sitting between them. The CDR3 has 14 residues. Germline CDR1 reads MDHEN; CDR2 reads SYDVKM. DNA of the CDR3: TGTGCCAGCAGTTTAGTAGGGGGAAATCAGCCCCAGCATTTT. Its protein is CASSLVGGNQPQHF.